This TCR beta chain was sequenced during a study of T cells in Graves' hyperthyroidism and ophthalmopathy. For the diagnoses, clinical symptoms, serum thyroxine and TRAb, thyroid ultrasound and orbital computed tomography were used. The blood was taken when hyperthyroidism was first diagnosed, before any ophthalmopathy symptoms showed up. RNA transcripts yielded amplified TCR beta CDR3 regions. Primed by the HTBI set, a first-round RT-PCR was run on the TCR CDR3. Each CDR3 protein is one row after TCRdb ran MiXCR on the multiplex PCR reads. The table has some 600,000 distinct CDR3 sequences, over 11% seen once; the top ten hold roughly 6.2%. This clonotype was observed many times. Antigen: not known. General study results and limits: Most thyroid clonotypes with frequency above 0.001 were detected in blood. Ophthalmopathy and stable hyperthyroidism were told apart by a 13 V-J model.

Sequenced input: blood. This TCR was sampled from a woman in her thirties with Graves' hyperthyroidism that later progressed to Graves' ophthalmopathy.

The CDR3 spells CASLRGTEAFF. The CDR3 DNA follows: TGTGCCAGCCTTAGAGGAACTGAAGCTTTCTTT. The chain joins TRBV27 to TRBJ1-1; D remains unclear. The CDR3 runs to 11 residues. V lost 8 bases and J 5 bases, leaving 9 bases between the germline ends. Germline V gives CDR1 MNHEY, CDR2 SMNVEV (reference sequence).